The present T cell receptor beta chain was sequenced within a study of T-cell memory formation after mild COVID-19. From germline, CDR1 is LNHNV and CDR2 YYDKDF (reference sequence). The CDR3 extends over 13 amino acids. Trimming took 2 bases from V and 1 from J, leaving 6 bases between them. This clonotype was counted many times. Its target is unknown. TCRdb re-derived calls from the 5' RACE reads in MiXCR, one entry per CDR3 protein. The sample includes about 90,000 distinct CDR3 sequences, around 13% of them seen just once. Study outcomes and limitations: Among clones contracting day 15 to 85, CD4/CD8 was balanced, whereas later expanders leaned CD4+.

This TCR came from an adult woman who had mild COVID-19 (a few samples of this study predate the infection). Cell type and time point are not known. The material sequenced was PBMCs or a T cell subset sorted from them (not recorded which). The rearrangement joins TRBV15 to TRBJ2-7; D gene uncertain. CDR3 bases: TGTGCCACCAGCAGATCGGTGTCCTACGAGCAGTACTTC. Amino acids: CATSRSVSYEQYF. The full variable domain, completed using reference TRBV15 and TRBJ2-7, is DAMVIQNPRYQVTQFGKPVTLSCSQTLNHNVMYWYQQKSSQAPKLLFHYYDKDFNNEADTPDNFQSRRPNTSFCFLDIRSPGLGDTAMYLCATSRSVSYEQYFGPGTRLTVT.